This TCR beta chain is drawn from a study of cytomegalovirus exposure and HLA in healthy donors. General study results and limits: In all likelihood, a cluster of highly shared sequence variants was a sequencing artifact. Prior analysis indicated that the majority of TCR beta V segments exhibited productivity approximately 87% or approximately 30% of the time.

Of note for this clone: The antigen remains undetermined.

The CDR3 is made up of 15 amino acids. Trimming shortened V by 1 base and J by 5 bases, and 12 bases separated the two germline ends. The germline V gene encodes CDR1 LNHNV and CDR2 YYDKDF (reference sequence). The PCR made use of 60 Vbeta and 13 Jbeta primers. Generated by immunoSEQ multiplex PCR, the TCRdb table keeps only in-frame clones and is missing some. The sample shows 150,000 to 200,000 clones, around 77% of them seen only once. The origin of this receptor is a woman aged 25 to 39 in good health and CMV-seronegative. The chain employs TRBV15 and TRBJ2-1, with D perhaps matching TRBD2 (5 bases). The sample comprised PBMCs. DNA for the CDR3: TGTGCCACCAGCAGAGGAGGTGGGCGGGACAATGAGCAGTTCTTC. It codes for CATSRGGGRDNEQFF.